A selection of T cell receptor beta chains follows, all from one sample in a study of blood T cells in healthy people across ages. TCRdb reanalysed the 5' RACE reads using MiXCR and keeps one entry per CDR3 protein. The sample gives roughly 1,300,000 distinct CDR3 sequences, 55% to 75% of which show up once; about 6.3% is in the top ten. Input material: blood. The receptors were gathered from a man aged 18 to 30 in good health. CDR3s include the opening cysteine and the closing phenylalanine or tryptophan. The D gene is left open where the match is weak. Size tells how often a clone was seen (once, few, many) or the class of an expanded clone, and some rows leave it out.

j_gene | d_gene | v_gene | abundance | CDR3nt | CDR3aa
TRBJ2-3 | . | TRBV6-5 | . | TGTGCCAGCAGCAGCCTGGGAAATACGCAGTATTTT | CASSSLGNTQYF
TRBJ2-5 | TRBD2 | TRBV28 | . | TGTGCCAGCAGTACCCGACCAGCGGGAGTAGAGACCCAGTACTTC | CASSTRPAGVETQYF
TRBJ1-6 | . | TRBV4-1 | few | TGCGCCAGCAGCCGAGAAAGAGGTTCACCCCTCCACTTT | CASSRERGSPLHF
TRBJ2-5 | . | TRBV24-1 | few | TGTGCCACCAGTTCCGGGGCCCAAGAGACCCAGTACTTC | CATSSGAQETQYF
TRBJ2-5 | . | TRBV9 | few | TGTGCCAGTACCGCAGGTGGAGGGCAGTACTTC | CASTAGGGQYF
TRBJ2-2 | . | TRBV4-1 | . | TGCGCCAGCAGCCACCCCCGGGAGCTGTTTTTT | CASSHPRELFF
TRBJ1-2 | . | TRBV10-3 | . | TGTGCCATCGGAGGCCTTCCCGAAAGCCCTTATGGCTACACCTTC | CAIGGLPESPYGYTF
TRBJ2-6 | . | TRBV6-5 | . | TGTGCCAGCAGTCCCGGCCTAGCCGGGGCCAACGTCCTGACTTTC | CASSPGLAGANVLTF
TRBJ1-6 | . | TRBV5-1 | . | TGCGCCAGCAGGCAGTCGACAGGAAATTCACCCCTCCACTTT | CASRQSTGNSPLHF
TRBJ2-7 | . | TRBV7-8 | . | TGTGCCAGCAGCTCCCTCATAGCGGTTGATCCCTACGAGCAGTACTTC | CASSSLIAVDPYEQYF
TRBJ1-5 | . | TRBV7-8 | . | TGTGCCAGCAGCTTAACCGGGCCCCCCGCGGGCAATCAGCCCCAGCATTTT | CASSLTGPPAGNQPQHF
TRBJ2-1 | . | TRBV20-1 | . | TGCCGTGCCATGGGGGCGGACTACAATGAGCAGTTCTTC | CRAMGADYNEQFF
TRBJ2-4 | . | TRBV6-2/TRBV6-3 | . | TGTGCCAGCAGTCCTCTTGGCGGCAGCCAAAACATTCAGTACTTC | CASSPLGGSQNIQYF
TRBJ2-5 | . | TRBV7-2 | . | TGTGCCAGCAGCTCCTGGAGGGAGACCCAGTACTTC | CASSSWRETQYF